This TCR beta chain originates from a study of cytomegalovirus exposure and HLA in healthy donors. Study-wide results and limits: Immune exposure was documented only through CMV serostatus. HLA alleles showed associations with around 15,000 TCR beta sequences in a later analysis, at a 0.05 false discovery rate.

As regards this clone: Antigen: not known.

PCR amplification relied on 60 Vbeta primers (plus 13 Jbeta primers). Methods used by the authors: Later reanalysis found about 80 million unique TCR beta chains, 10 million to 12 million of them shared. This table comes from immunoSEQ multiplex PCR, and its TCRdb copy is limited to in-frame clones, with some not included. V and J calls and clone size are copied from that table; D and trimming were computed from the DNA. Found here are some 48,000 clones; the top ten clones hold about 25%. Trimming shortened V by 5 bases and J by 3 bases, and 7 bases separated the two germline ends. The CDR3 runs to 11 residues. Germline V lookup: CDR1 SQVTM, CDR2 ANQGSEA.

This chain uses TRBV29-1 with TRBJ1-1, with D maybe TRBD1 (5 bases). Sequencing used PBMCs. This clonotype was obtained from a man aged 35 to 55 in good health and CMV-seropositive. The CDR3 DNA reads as TGCAGCGTTCGCAGGGACACTGAAGCTTTCTTT. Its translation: CSVRRDTEAFF.